Listed here are 20 T cell receptor beta chains from one sample, sequenced in a study of T cells after yellow fever vaccination. TCRdb passed the 5' RACE reads through MiXCR, listing each CDR3 protein once. The profile covers some 240,000 distinct CDR3 sequences, with approximately 3% appearing a single time and 3.2% taken by the ten largest. This sample comprised CD4+ T cells sorted from PBMCs, obtained 10 days after the yellow fever booster vaccination. Every receptor here comes from a young man who received the YFV17D yellow fever vaccine.

This clonotype has only a few counts. The chain links TRBV10-3 to TRBJ1-6; D may be TRBD1 (6 bases). Looked up from germline, CDR1 is ENHRY and CDR2 is SYGVKD. This CDR3 is built from 16 residues. Trimming took 6 bases from V and 0 from J, leaving 12 bases between them. CDR3 residues: CAISAGQTSYNSPLHF. The CDR3 nucleotides read TGTGCCATCAGCGCTGGACAGACCTCCTATAATTCACCCCTCCACTTT.

This clonotype was detected ten times or more. The chain has TRBV18 and TRBJ1-3; D call uncertain. Trimming removed 3 bases at V and 2 bases at J, with 11 bases between. The length of the CDR3 is 15 residues. CDR1 is KGHSH, CDR2 LQKENI, per germline. CDR3 DNA sequence: TGTGCCAGCTCACCTCCTTCAGAGCCTGGAAACACCATATATTTT. Translated, it gives CASSPPSEPGNTIYF.

This clonotype was observed a few times. V and J are TRBV20-1 and TRBJ1-5; maybe TRBD1 (5 bases). The CDR3 length is 13 residues. Trimming shortened V by 4 bases and J by 3 bases, and 10 bases separated the two germline ends. Germline CDR1 and CDR2: DFQATT and SNEGSKA (reference sequence). CDR3 sequence reads: CSAMGDLNQPQHF. The CDR3 nucleotides read TGCAGTGCTATGGGGGACCTCAATCAGCCCCAGCATTTT.

This clonotype has a count of ten or more. DNA of the CDR3: TGCGCCAGCAGCTCGGGACAGGGATTAAGGGATGAGCAGTTCTTC. Protein sequence: CASSSGQGLRDEQFF. V and J are TRBV5-1 and TRBJ2-1, with 9 bases identical to TRBD1. The length of the CDR3 is 15 residues. Per germline, CDR1 SGHRS and CDR2 YFSETQ. After removal of 3 bases from V and 8 bases from J, the junction contained 9 bases not matched to a gene.

This clonotype came up many times. The V call is TRBV7-9, the J call TRBJ2-5; 11 bases match TRBD2. This CDR3 contains 16 residues. Germline V gene data show CDR1 as SEHNR and CDR2 as FQNEAQ (reference sequence). V lost 5 bases, J lost 5 bases, and 10 bases stayed unmatched. In DNA, the CDR3 is TGTGCCAGCAGCAGTAGCGGGGGGGCCGGCGGGGAGACCCAGTACTTC. The encoded protein is CASSSSGGAGGETQYF.

The V and J genes are TRBV6-5 and TRBJ2-7; D gene uncertain. Trimming took off 6 bases at V and 0 bases at J, with 15 bases between the two ends. This CDR3 is built from 15 residues. The V gene's germline CDR1 is MNHEY and CDR2 SVGAGI. The CDR3 loop reads CASRKGLWSSYEQYF. DNA for the CDR3: TGTGCCAGCAGAAAGGGTCTCTGGAGCTCCTACGAGCAGTACTTC.

This clonotype has a count of ten or more. The gene calls are TRBV5-1 and TRBJ2-1; D remains unclear. CDR1 and CDR2 (germline): SGHRS, YFSETQ. The V end was cut by 0 bases, the J end by 2 bases, with 0 bases between. CDR3 length: 12 amino acids. CDR3 sequence: CASSLAYNEQFF. CDR3 sequence (DNA): TGCGCCAGCAGCTTGGCCTACAATGAGCAGTTCTTC.

This clonotype was recorded many times. This sequence joins TRBV11-2 and TRBJ2-2; D gene unclear. The ends were cut back, 3 bases at V and 6 bases at J, with 5 bases in the middle. The CDR3 spans 12 residues. Germline lookup yields CDR1 SGHAT and CDR2 FQNNGV. In nucleotides, the CDR3 is TGTGCCAGCAGCTTCACCGCCGGGGAGCTGTTTTTT. Its translation: CASSFTAGELFF.

This clonotype appeared a few times. The J gene is TRBJ2-1, the V gene TRBV7-9; 13 positions agree with TRBD2. Trimming at V came to 4 bases and at J to 4 bases, leaving 13 bases not matched to a gene. This CDR3 contains 19 residues. Germline V CDR1 and CDR2: SEHNR, FQNEAQ (reference sequence). CDR3 in DNA: TGTGCCAGCAGCTCAGCGACTAGCGGGGGGCCCCGCACTTACAATGAGCAGTTCTTC. Its translation: CASSSATSGGPRTYNEQFF.

This clonotype was found many times. J is TRBJ2-5 and V is TRBV7-2; the D gene is possibly TRBD2 (5 bases). V lost 2 bases and J 9 bases, leaving 13 bases between the germline ends. Germline CDR1 SGHTA, CDR2 FQGNSA. The CDR3 totals 13 residues. The CDR3 spells CASSLIGAASQYF. The CDR3 coding sequence is TGTGCCAGCAGCTTAATAGGAGCGGCTTCCCAGTACTTC.

V usage is TRBV9 and J usage is TRBJ2-3; a possible D gene is TRBD2 (5 bases). Between the trimmed V and J ends, which lost 4 bases and 4 bases, there was a span of 13 bases. The CDR3 sequence is 14 residues long. CDR1 and CDR2 from the germline V gene are SGDLS and YYNGEE. CDR3 coding DNA: TGTGCCAGCAGCAGCCGGACTTACCCAGATACGCAGTATTTT. The encoded protein is CASSSRTYPDTQYF.

The chain links TRBV6-5 to TRBJ1-5, with D maybe TRBD1 (6 bases). Germline V gene data show CDR1 as MNHEY and CDR2 as SVGAGI. This CDR3 is 16 amino acids long. The V end lost 5 bases, the J end lost 4 bases, and 18 bases lay between the germline ends. For the CDR3, the DNA is TGTGCCAGCAGTAGAAGACTACAGGGAGGTAATCAGCCCCAGCATTTT. Translation: CASSRRLQGGNQPQHF.

This clonotype has ten or more counts. V and J are TRBV7-9 and TRBJ1-6; D remains unclear. Germline V lookup: CDR1 SEHNR, CDR2 FQNEAQ (reference sequence). This CDR3 contains 13 residues. V gave up 3 bases and J gave up 9 bases, with 9 bases separating them. The CDR3 reads CASSFGRISPLHF. In nucleotides, the CDR3 is TGTGCCAGCAGCTTTGGTCGTATTTCACCCCTCCACTTT.

This clonotype showed up many times. This chain uses TRBV9 with TRBJ1-4; D not resolved. Germline V gene sequence: CDR1 SGDLS, CDR2 YYNGEE. The CDR3 runs 15 residues. The V gene lost 3 bases and the J gene lost 0 bases, with 9 bases spanning the gap. The CDR3 DNA is TGTGCCAGCAGCGCGATGCCGGCAACTAATGAAAAACTGTTTTTT. Translation: CASSAMPATNEKLFF.

This clonotype was picked up many times. The CDR3 region has the DNA TGTGCCAGCAGCTTTCCCGGGGATTCAGATACGCAGTATTTT. It is translated as CASSFPGDSDTQYF. This chain links TRBV7-2 with TRBJ2-3; D is possibly TRBD2 (5 bases). CDR1 and CDR2 from the germline V gene are SGHTA and FQGNSA. CDR3 length: 14 residues. Trimming took 3 bases from V and 4 from J, leaving 11 bases between them. The full variable domain, rest sourced from reference TRBV7-2 and TRBJ2-3, is GAGVSQSPSNKVTEKGKDVELRCDPISGHTALYWYRQSLGQGLEFLIYFQGNSAPDKSGLPSDRFSAERTGGSVSTLTIQRTQQEDSAVYLCASSFPGDSDTQYFGPGTRLTVL.

This clonotype has ten or more counts. The chain uses TRBV11-2 and TRBJ2-3; TRBD2 matches at 8 bases. The CDR3 covers 16 residues. V was clipped by 3 bases and J by 6 bases; unmatched bases: 11. Per the germline V gene, CDR1 is SGHAT and CDR2 is FQNNGV. CDR3 DNA sequence: TGTGCCAGCAGCTTCCTACTAGCGGCCCCGGGGGATACGCAGTATTTT. This encodes CASSFLLAAPGDTQYF.

This clonotype came up a few times. The V call is TRBV20-1, the J call TRBJ1-2; the match to TRBD1 covers 10 bases. In germline, CDR1 is DFQATT, CDR2 SNEGSKA (reference sequence). Trimming removed 5 bases from V and 14 bases from J; junction bases left unmatched: 11. The CDR3 has 12 residues. CDR3 amino acids: CSAPEGTGAVTF. CDR3 DNA sequence: TGCAGTGCTCCCGAGGGGACAGGGGCTGTTACCTTC.

The sample holds many counts of this clonotype. The chain carries TRBV10-3 and TRBJ1-5, with TRBD1 identical over 7 bases. The V and J ends lost 3 bases and 4 bases, in that order; junction bases with no gene match: 6. The CDR3 spans 15 residues. Germline assignment: CDR1 ENHRY and CDR2 SYGVKD. The CDR3 here is CAISEPGTDNQPQHF. In DNA, the CDR3 is TGTGCCATCAGTGAACCCGGGACAGATAATCAGCCCCAGCATTTT.

This clonotype was seen repeatedly, ten times or more. This chain joins TRBV29-1 and TRBJ2-3; D remains ambiguous. Germline V gene lookup returns CDR1 SQVTM and CDR2 ANQGSEA. This CDR3 is 14 amino acids long. The V and J ends lost 4 bases and 0 bases respectively, with 11 bases between them. The CDR3 region has the DNA TGCAGCGTTGGGCGGAGTCCTAGCACAGATACGCAGTATTTT. Translation: CSVGRSPSTDTQYF.

CDR3 sequence reads: CSARDGGPGELFF. CDR3 nucleotides: TGCAGTGCTAGAGATGGGGGGCCCGGGGAGCTGTTTTTT. The V call is TRBV20-1, the J call TRBJ2-2, with D perhaps TRBD1 or TRBD2 (6 bases each). CDR1 is DFQATT, CDR2 SNEGSKA, per germline (reference sequence). The V end was cut by 0 bases, the J end by 6 bases, with 8 bases between. The CDR3 contains 13 residues.